This TCR beta chain emerged from a study of T cells after yellow fever vaccination. Study details: The fractions with low cell numbers were processed using SMART-Seq v4 Ultra Low Input.

Study-level points and caveats: The secondary response was weaker, and its peak arrived faster, on day 5 versus 15.

This clonotype was observed a handful of times. Antigen unknown. The authors made TCR cDNA by 5'RACE template switching, adding a universal primer site and UMIs. TCRdb re-analysed the 5' RACE reads in MiXCR, keeping a single row per CDR3 protein. This table holds under 700,000 distinct CDR3 sequences, 17% found once. V was clipped by 4 bases and J by 9 bases, with 10 bases between them. In germline, CDR1 is MNHNY, CDR2 SVGAGI (reference sequence). The CDR3 has 11 residues. Sequencing used PBMCs, obtained more than 4 days after the first yellow fever vaccination. This clonotype originated in a man between 18 and 35 years old who received the YFV17D yellow fever vaccine. J is TRBJ2-7 and V is TRBV6-6, with no clear D. CDR3 amino acids: CASSWPNGQYF. The CDR3 nucleotides are TGTGCCAGCAGTTGGCCCAACGGGCAGTACTTC.